Listed here is a single T cell receptor (beta chain). Its antigen remains unidentified. TCRdb's copy holds only in-frame clones and misses some; the assay was immunoSEQ multiplex PCR. The sample consists of about 24,000 clones, 94% of them appearing once. The sample belongs to a study of STAT3 mutations in large granular lymphocyte leukemia. Study observations and caveats: Every T-cell large granular lymphocyte leukemia patient had at least one immunodominant TCR beta clonotype. No sample exists from the first appearance of each clone.

After removal of 5 bases from V and 4 bases from J, the junction contained 2 bases not matched to a gene. The CDR3 sequence is 15 residues long. Germline V gives CDR1 SEHNR, CDR2 FQNEAQ (reference sequence). The V call is TRBV7-9, the J call TRBJ2-3; TRBD2 matches at 14 bases. Sequencing was performed on peripheral blood mononuclear cells. The TCR sequence derives from a man aged 35 to 55 with T-cell large granular lymphocyte leukemia. Some clones in this sample may be carry-over from other donors' samples. The CDR3 spells CASSPTSGGADTQYF. CDR3 DNA: TGTGCCAGCAGCCCGACTAGCGGGGGGGCAGATACGCAGTATTTT. Full variable domain (remainder filled in from reference TRBV7-9 and TRBJ2-3): DTGVSQNPRHKITKRGQNVTFRCDPISEHNRLYWYRQTLGQGPEFLTYFQNEAQLEKSRLLSDRFSAERPKGSFSTLEIQRTEQGDSAMYLCASSPTSGGADTQYFGPGTRLTVL.